The 24 T cell receptor beta chains below were found in one sample sequenced in a study of identical twins. TCRdb re-called the 5' RACE reads with MiXCR, one entry per CDR3 protein. Among around 680,000 distinct CDR3 sequences listed, less than 10% were seen once. The same data also went into a second study, on yellow fever vaccine responses in identical twins.

Sequenced sample: PBMCs. These receptors were obtained from a woman under 30 in good health.

The V and J genes are TRBV6-6 and TRBJ1-1; maybe TRBD1 (6 bases). The germline V gene has CDR1 MNHNY and CDR2 SVGAGI (reference sequence). V shed 0 bases and J shed 6 bases, with 8 bases lying between them. CDR3 size: 13 residues. The CDR3 bases are TGTGCCAGCAGTTACTCCCAGGGGCCTGAAGCTTTCTTT. This codes for CASSYSQGPEAFF.

This clonotype was counted between two and nine times. The chain recombines TRBV3-1 with TRBJ2-5, with 7 bases identical to TRBD2. Unmatched junction bases numbered 5, after V lost 1 base and J lost 3 bases. Germline V gene lookup returns CDR1 LGHDT and CDR2 YNNKEL (reference sequence). The CDR3 covers 15 residues. Here the CDR3 DNA reads TGTGCCAGCAGCCAAGCTAGCGGATTTAAAGAGACCCAGTACTTC. Its translation: CASSQASGFKETQYF.

This clonotype has a count of ten or more. This chain joins TRBV11-1 and TRBJ1-5, with D perhaps matching TRBD1 (6 bases). V dropped 2 bases and J dropped 0 bases, with 14 bases sitting between them. The CDR3 length is 17 residues. Per germline, CDR1 SGHAT and CDR2 FQDESV (reference sequence). The CDR3 is CASSLTGKGYSNQPQHF. The CDR3 DNA sequence: TGTGCCAGCAGCTTAACAGGGAAGGGGTATAGCAATCAGCCCCAGCATTTT.

Here the CDR3 reads CASSQAQGYAFF. Here the CDR3 DNA reads TGTGCCAGCAGCCAAGCACAGGGTTACGCTTTCTTT. This sequence joins TRBV3-1 and TRBJ1-1; TRBD1 is a possible D gene (6 bases). V lost 1 base and J lost 11, with 11 bases in between. The CDR3 totals 12 residues. Germline CDR1 and CDR2: LGHDT and YNNKEL (reference sequence). The variable domain in full, completed from reference TRBV3-1 and TRBJ1-1, reads DTAVSQTPKYLVTQMGNDKSIKCEQNLGHDTMYWYKQDSKKFLKIMFSYNNKELIINETVPNRFSPKSPDKAHLNLHINSLELGDSAVYFCASSQAQGYAFFGQGTRLTVV.

This clonotype came up a few times. The chain couples TRBV3-1 to TRBJ2-1; D assignment may be TRBD1 or TRBD2 (7 bases each). The CDR3 sequence is 18 residues long. Germline V gene data show CDR1 as LGHDT and CDR2 as YNNKEL (reference sequence). The V end was cut by 1 base, the J end by 3 bases, with 19 bases between. CDR3 in DNA: TGTGCCAGCAGCCAAGTAGTGGGGAGGGGACAGCGCTACAATGAGCAGTTCTTC. It translates to CASSQVVGRGQRYNEQFF.

This clonotype was found many times. The chain carries TRBV12-3 or TRBV12-4 and TRBJ2-7; 8 nucleotides align to TRBD1. The V gene end was trimmed by 6 bases and the J gene end by 3 bases; junction bases not matched to a gene: 7. This CDR3 has 14 residues. CDR3 loop: CASSPTGQVYEQYF. The CDR3 DNA sequence: TGTGCCAGCAGCCCTACGGGACAGGTCTACGAGCAGTACTTC.

This clonotype was counted ten times or more. The V call is TRBV5-6, the J call TRBJ2-1, with 7 positions matching TRBD2. V shed 2 bases and J 4 bases; nucleotides not matched to a gene: 6. CDR3 length equals 15 residues. Germline lookup yields CDR1 SGHDT and CDR2 YYEEEE. CDR3 DNA sequence: TGTGCCAGCAGCTTAGAGCGGGGCCCTTACAATGAGCAGTTCTTC. Protein: CASSLERGPYNEQFF.

V usage is TRBV12-3 or TRBV12-4 and J usage is TRBJ2-3; D might be TRBD1 (6 bases). The CDR3 has 15 amino acids. V dropped 6 bases and J dropped 0 bases, with 13 bases sitting between them. In nucleotides, the CDR3 is TGTGCCAGCAGCCCAACAGGGTTCAGCACAGATACGCAGTATTTT. Its translation is CASSPTGFSTDTQYF.

At least ten counts were recorded for this clonotype. The rearrangement joins TRBV2 to TRBJ1-4; tentative D call: TRBD1 (6 bases). CDR1 is SNHLY and CDR2 is FYNNEI in the germline V gene. Trimming took 6 bases from V and 2 from J, leaving 13 bases between them. The CDR3 spans 15 residues. In nucleotides, the CDR3 is TGTGCCAGCAGCGAGCCCCAGGGGACTAATGAAAAACTGTTTTTT. Translating gives CASSEPQGTNEKLFF.

The chain employs TRBV27 and TRBJ2-5; D might be TRBD1 (6 bases). Trimming shortened V by 5 bases and J by 5 bases, and 21 bases separated the two germline ends. The CDR3 spans 16 residues. Germline V gene lookup returns CDR1 MNHEY and CDR2 SMNVEV (reference sequence). DNA of the CDR3: TGTGCCAGCAGTCCCCAACCAGCTACAGGGCGGGAGACCCAGTACTTC. Translation: CASSPQPATGRETQYF.

This clonotype was seen at least ten times. This chain links TRBV7-9 with TRBJ2-7, with no clear D. Trimming left V 0 bases short and J 7 bases short, with 10 bases between. This CDR3 contains 13 residues. The germline V gene has CDR1 SEHNR and CDR2 FQNEAQ (reference sequence). DNA for the CDR3: TGTGCCAGCAGCTTAGCGCTGGCAGAAGAGCAGTACTTC. Protein product: CASSLALAEEQYF.

This chain uses TRBV5-1 with TRBJ2-7; D is possibly TRBD2 (6 bases). V was cut by 3 bases and J by 2 bases, with 12 bases left in between. Germline loops: CDR1 SGHRS, CDR2 YFSETQ. The length of the CDR3 is 14 residues. The DNA for the CDR3 is TGCGCCAGCAGCTCCGGAGGGTCCACCTACGAGCAGTACTTC. Its translation is CASSSGGSTYEQYF.

This clonotype turned up a few times. The V call is TRBV7-9, the J call TRBJ1-4; the match to TRBD1 covers 10 bases. The germline V gene encodes CDR1 SEHNR and CDR2 FQNEAQ (reference sequence). V lost 2 bases to trimming and J lost 8 bases; unmatched junction nucleotides: 5. The CDR3 sequence is 15 residues long. The CDR3 protein is CASSLQDRGVEKLFF. DNA for the CDR3: TGTGCCAGCAGCTTACAGGACAGGGGGGTAGAAAAACTGTTTTTT. Combining the CDR3 with reference TRBV7-9 and TRBJ1-4 gives the whole variable domain DTGVSQNPRHKITKRGQNVTFRCDPISEHNRLYWYRQTLGQGPEFLTYFQNEAQLEKSRLLSDRFSAERPKGSFSTLEIQRTEQGDSAMYLCASSLQDRGVEKLFFGSGTQLSVL.

The chain couples TRBV6-5 to TRBJ1-6, with TRBD1 matching over 7 bases. CDR1 is MNHEY and CDR2 is SVGAGI in the germline V gene. J was trimmed by 5 bases and V by 4 bases; bases with no gene match: 17. The CDR3 runs to 19 residues. CDR3 coding DNA: TGTGCCAGCAGTTTGGGGAGGGCGACAGGGAACAGGAATAATTCACCCCTCCACTTT. This sequence encodes CASSLGRATGNRNNSPLHF.

The chain carries TRBV2 and TRBJ1-2, with 7 positions matching TRBD1. CDR1 is SNHLY, CDR2 FYNNEI, per germline. With V trimmed by 8 bases and J by 4 bases, 7 bases remained unmatched. This CDR3 has 13 amino acids. CDR3 sequence: CASGGQLAYGYTF. Here the CDR3 DNA reads TGTGCCAGCGGGGGACAGTTAGCCTATGGCTACACCTTC.

This clonotype was seen many times. The J gene is TRBJ2-3, the V gene TRBV6-5; D is unresolved. CDR3 length equals 12 residues. V was shortened by 9 bases and J by 4 bases, with 11 bases between the two germline ends. Germline CDR1 reads MNHEY; CDR2 reads SVGAGI. This CDR3 is CASSNGADTQYF. CDR3 in DNA: TGTGCCAGTTCAAATGGGGCAGATACGCAGTATTTT.

This chain connects TRBV27 to TRBJ2-1, with a tentative D call TRBD1 (5 bases). CDR3 length equals 13 residues. Germline values: CDR1 MNHEY, CDR2 SMNVEV (reference sequence). Deletions cut 7 bases from V and 5 bases from J, with 12 bases between. CDR3 DNA: TGTGCCAGCACTCGTACAGGAGACAATGAGCAGTTCTTC. Protein product: CASTRTGDNEQFF.

This clonotype was recorded at least ten times. This chain uses TRBV3-1 with TRBJ2-7; D gene uncertain. This CDR3 has 14 residues. The germline gives CDR1 LGHDT, CDR2 YNNKEL (reference sequence). V was pared by 0 bases and J by 7 bases, with 13 bases between. The CDR3 here is CASSQERTRREQYF. In nucleotides, the CDR3 is TGTGCCAGCAGCCAAGAAAGGACCCGTAGGGAGCAGTACTTC.

This clonotype was counted between two and nine times. V is TRBV29-1 and J is TRBJ1-1; no reliable D call. Germline CDR1 SQVTM, CDR2 ANQGSEA. Trimming took off 2 bases at V and 0 bases at J, with 4 bases between the two ends. CDR3 size: 12 residues. CDR3 DNA sequence: TGCAGCGTTGAACAGCTGAACACTGAAGCTTTCTTT. It encodes CSVEQLNTEAFF.

This chain links TRBV11-1 with TRBJ2-1; 12 positions match TRBD2. V lost 6 bases and J lost 0; bases outside the gene matches: 9. This CDR3 contains 18 residues. CDR1 and CDR2 from the germline V gene are SGHAT and FQDESV (reference sequence). CDR3 nucleotides: TGTGCCAGCAGTCAACTAGCGGGAGGCATGAGCTCCTACAATGAGCAGTTCTTC. Translating it yields CASSQLAGGMSSYNEQFF.

This clonotype showed up just a few times. This chain joins TRBV5-1 and TRBJ2-7; TRBD2 matches at 15 bases. Germline lookup yields CDR1 SGHRS and CDR2 YFSETQ. V was clipped by 4 bases and J by 4 bases; unmatched bases: 18. The CDR3 runs 20 residues. The CDR3 coding sequence is TGCGCCAGCAGCCCGTGGAAATCGGGACTAGCGGGAGGTCTTTCTTACGAGCAGTACTTC. It translates to CASSPWKSGLAGGLSYEQYF.

This clonotype turned up a few times. The V gene is TRBV5-1, the J gene TRBJ1-4; D might be TRBD1 (6 bases). In germline, CDR1 is SGHRS, CDR2 YFSETQ. This CDR3 comprises 14 residues. V was cut by 7 bases and J by 7 bases, with 17 bases left in between. CDR3 in amino acids: CASSPGQLIEKLFF. Written as DNA, the CDR3 is TGCGCCAGCTCTCCAGGACAGCTTATTGAAAAACTGTTTTTT.

This clonotype was found a few times. The chain carries TRBV25-1 and TRBJ2-6; 9 bases fit TRBD1. Trimming took 7 bases from V and 4 from J; bases not matched to a gene: 14. The CDR3 runs to 18 residues. CDR1 and CDR2 from the germline V gene are MGHDK and SYGVNS. As DNA, the CDR3 is TGTGCCAGCACAGAATCGGGACAGGGAGTGTCCGGGGCCAACGTCCTGACTTTC. Translation: CASTESGQGVSGANVLTF.

This clonotype showed up many times. V usage is TRBV3-1 and J usage is TRBJ2-2, with D possibly TRBD1 on 5 matching bases. Germline CDR1 and CDR2: LGHDT and YNNKEL (reference sequence). CDR3 length equals 14 residues. Trimming stripped 1 base from V and 6 bases from J, with 9 bases between. The CDR3 sequence: CASSQGRAPGELFF. The CDR3 DNA sequence: TGTGCCAGCAGCCAAGGCAGGGCCCCCGGGGAGCTGTTTTTT.